This T cell receptor (beta chain) was identified in a study of response to subunit inactivated influenza vaccine. General study findings and limits: The authors proposed limited new T cell recruitment per seasonal influenza vaccination.

With V trimmed by 6 bases and J by 5 bases, 8 bases remained unmatched. In germline, CDR1 is KGHSH, CDR2 LQKENI. The CDR3 extends over 14 amino acids. In regard to this clonotype: Its antigen is currently unknown.

TCRdb reprocessed the RT-PCR reads with MiXCR, giving one entry per CDR3 protein. The data show over 800,000 distinct CDR3 sequences, with about 20% seen just once and roughly a tenth held by the top ten. J is TRBJ1-1 and V is TRBV18; TRBD1 matches at 8 bases. This TCR was sampled from a man in his fifties who received an inactivated influenza vaccine. This specimen consisted of PBMCs from blood, obtained roughly 5 days after vaccination. CDR3 nucleotides: TGTGCCAGCTCCAAGGACAGGGTTGTTACTGAAGCTTTCTTT. As protein: CASSKDRVVTEAFF.